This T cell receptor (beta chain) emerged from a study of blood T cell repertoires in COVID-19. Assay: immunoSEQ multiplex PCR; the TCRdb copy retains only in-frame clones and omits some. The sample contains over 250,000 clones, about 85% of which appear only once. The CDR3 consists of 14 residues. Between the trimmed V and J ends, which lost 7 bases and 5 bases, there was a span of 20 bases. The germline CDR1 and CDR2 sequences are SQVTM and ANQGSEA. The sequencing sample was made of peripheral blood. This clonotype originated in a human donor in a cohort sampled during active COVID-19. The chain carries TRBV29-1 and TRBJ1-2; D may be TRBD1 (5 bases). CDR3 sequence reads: CSAVQGLGGYGYTF. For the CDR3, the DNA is TGCAGCGCCGTTCAGGGCCTCGGTGGGTATGGCTACACCTTC.